This TCR beta chain was profiled in a study of tumor-infiltrating lymphocytes in primary liver carcinoma. The authors made TCR beta cDNA from approximately 490 ng total RNA with a constant-region primer. For TCR beta, libraries were produced by three nested multiplex PCR rounds using slightly modified ARM-PCR. TRBV1-TRBV30 forward primers paired with a C-beta reverse primer drove the first two PCR rounds, approximately 11 cycles each. TCRdb redid the calling of the multiplex PCR reads with MiXCR, one entry per CDR3 protein. The top ten clones hold roughly 40% of a sample with roughly 70,000 distinct CDR3 sequences, about three quarters of them seen once. Starting material for RNA and DNA co-extraction consisted of about 20-32 mg of unsorted bulk tissue. Looked up from germline, CDR1 is MNHNS and CDR2 is SASEGT. The CDR3 totals 14 residues. V was pared by 7 bases and J by 11 bases, with 16 bases of the junction left unmatched.

The receptor was derived from a man in his forties with primary liver carcinoma and hepatitis B virus infection. The specimen sequenced was liver tumor tissue from sampling region 4. Subset indicated: tumor region T4, right-lateral pole. This chain uses TRBV6-1 with TRBJ2-7; 8 positions match TRBD1. The CDR3 region is CASKAGQGIIREYF. DNA for the CDR3: TGTGCCAGCAAAGCAGGACAGGGAATAATCAGGGAGTACTTC.